This entry features one T cell receptor beta chain sequence. Antigen unknown. The data were produced by immunoSEQ multiplex PCR, yet TCRdb's version contains in-frame clones alone and is incomplete. The sample has some 110,000 clones, around 90% seen once; the top ten hold roughly 0.24%. The source of the sample is a study of graft-versus-host responses after intestinal transplantation. Study in general: After anti-thymocyte globulin induction, recipients took tacrolimus and steroids for around three years. Overall study results and limits: Individuals who had graft-donor T cell macrochimerism had allografts that showed high graft-versus-host to host-versus-graft clonal ratios. Declines in HvG clones occurring early post-transplant were associated with peak circulating GvH clone levels. GvH clones were found in recipient marrow; some appeared first in ileum or blood.

The V gene end was trimmed by 3 bases and the J gene end by 3 bases; junction bases not matched to a gene: 7. The CDR3 totals 15 residues. Germline-derived CDR1 and CDR2 are SGHVS and FQNEAQ. The sequence was collected from a human donor who was the organ donor for an intestinal transplant. Here the sequenced sample was unstimulated CD4+ T cells sorted from spleen or lymph node cells, taken before transplant. This chain joins TRBV7-8 and TRBJ2-5; 7 nucleotides agree with TRBD1. The CDR3 DNA reads as TGTGCCAGCAGCTTGAACAGGGGTGGGGAAGAGACCCAGTACTTC. As protein: CASSLNRGGEETQYF.